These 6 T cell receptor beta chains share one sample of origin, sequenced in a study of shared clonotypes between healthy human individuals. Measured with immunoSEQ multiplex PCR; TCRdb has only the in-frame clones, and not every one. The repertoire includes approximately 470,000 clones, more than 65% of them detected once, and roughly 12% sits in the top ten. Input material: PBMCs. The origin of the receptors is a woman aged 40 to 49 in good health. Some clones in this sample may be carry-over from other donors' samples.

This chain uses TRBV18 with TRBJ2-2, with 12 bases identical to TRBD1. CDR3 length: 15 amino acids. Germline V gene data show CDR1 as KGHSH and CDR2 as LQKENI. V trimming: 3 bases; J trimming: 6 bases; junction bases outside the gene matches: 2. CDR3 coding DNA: TGTGCCAGCTCACCGGGACAGGGGGCGGCCGGGGAGCTGTTTTTT. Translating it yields CASSPGQGAAGELFF.

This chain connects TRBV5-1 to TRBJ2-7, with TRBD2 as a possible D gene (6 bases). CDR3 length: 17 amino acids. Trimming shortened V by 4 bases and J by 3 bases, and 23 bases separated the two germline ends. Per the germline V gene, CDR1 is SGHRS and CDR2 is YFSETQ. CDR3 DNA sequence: TGCGCCAGCAGCGCTAGCAACTCCGGGACTGGGGGCTACGAGCAGTACTTC. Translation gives CASSASNSGTGGYEQYF.

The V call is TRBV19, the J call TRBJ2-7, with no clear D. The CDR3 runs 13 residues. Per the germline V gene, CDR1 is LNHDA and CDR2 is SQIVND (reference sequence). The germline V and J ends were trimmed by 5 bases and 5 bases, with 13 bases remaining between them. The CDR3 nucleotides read TGTGCCAGTAGTGTCCCGGCTAGTCACGAGCAGTACTTC. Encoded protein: CASSVPASHEQYF.

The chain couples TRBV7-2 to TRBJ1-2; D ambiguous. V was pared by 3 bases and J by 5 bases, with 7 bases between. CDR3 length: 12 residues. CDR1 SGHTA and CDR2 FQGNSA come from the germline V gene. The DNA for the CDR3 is TGTGCCAGCAGCTTTACACAGTATGGCTACACCTTC. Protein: CASSFTQYGYTF.

Written as DNA, the CDR3 is TGTGCCAGCTCACTAGCGGCGGTCAATGAGCAGTTCTTC. Residues: CASSLAAVNEQFF. The rearrangement joins TRBV28 to TRBJ2-1; 8 bases match TRBD2. CDR3 length: 13 residues. Per germline, CDR1 MDHEN and CDR2 SYDVKM. The V gene end was trimmed by 8 bases and the J gene end by 6 bases; junction bases not matched to a gene: 6.

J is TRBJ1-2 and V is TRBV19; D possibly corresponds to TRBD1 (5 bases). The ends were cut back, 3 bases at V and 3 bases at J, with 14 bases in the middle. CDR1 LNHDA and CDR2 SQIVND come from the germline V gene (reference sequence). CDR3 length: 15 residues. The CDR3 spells CASSIRVVSDYGYTF. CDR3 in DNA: TGTGCCAGTAGTATCAGGGTAGTCTCTGACTATGGCTACACCTTC.